These 10 T cell receptor beta chains were sequenced from one sample in a study of radiotherapy plus CTLA-4 blockade in lung cancer. Libraries were prepared by immunoSEQ multiplex PCR; TCRdb keeps only in-frame clonotypes and omits some of them. The repertoire holds more than 75,000 clones, with about three quarters as singletons. This specimen consisted of peripheral blood, obtained from a patient treated with radiotherapy plus ipilimumab. These receptors all come from a human donor with non-small cell lung cancer that progressed on radiotherapy plus ipilimumab.

This chain uses TRBV6-1 with TRBJ2-7, with 8 bases identical to TRBD2. The CDR3 consists of 15 residues. The germline gives CDR1 MNHNS, CDR2 SASEGT. Trimming cost V 2 bases and J 2 bases; bases outside gene matches: 5. CDR3 in DNA: TGTGCCAGCAGTGAACCGGGACTAGGGGCCTACGAGCAGTACTTC. This codes for CASSEPGLGAYEQYF.

This clone was observed a single time. The CDR3 reads CASSVDRGNEQFF. The CDR3 nucleotides read TGTGCCAGCAGTGTAGACAGGGGTAATGAGCAGTTCTTC. The chain carries TRBV2 and TRBJ2-1, with 8 bases lining up with TRBD1. In germline, CDR1 is SNHLY, CDR2 FYNNEI. This CDR3 has 13 residues. The V segment lost 4 bases and the J segment 7 bases; nucleotides outside the gene matches: 3.

This clone was seen more than once but under ten times. The CDR3 protein is CASSEPGPHEQFF. CDR3 coding DNA: TGTGCCAGCAGTGAGCCAGGGCCCCATGAGCAGTTCTTC. J is TRBJ2-1 and V is TRBV6-5; TRBD1 is a possible D gene (5 bases). V was cut by 5 bases and J by 8 bases, with 13 bases left in between. The CDR3 is made up of 13 amino acids. Germline V lookup: CDR1 MNHEY, CDR2 SVGAGI.

The chain uses TRBV7-2 and TRBJ2-4; TRBD1 agrees at 7 bases. CDR3 size: 14 residues. Germline V gene lookup returns CDR1 SGHTA and CDR2 FQGNSA. V dropped 5 bases and J dropped 1; count of bases not matched to a gene: 2. CDR3 coding DNA: TGTGCCAGCAGCCCGGACAGGGCCAAAAACATTCAGTACTTC. Amino acids: CASSPDRAKNIQYF.

This rearrangement joins TRBV6-5 to TRBJ2-1; the D is unclear. The germline V and J ends were trimmed by 4 bases and 4 bases, with 11 bases remaining between them. The CDR3 consists of 14 residues. Per germline, CDR1 MNHEY and CDR2 SVGAGI. The CDR3 loop reads CASSSRMRYNEQFF. In DNA form, the CDR3 reads TGTGCCAGCAGTTCACGGATGAGGTACAATGAGCAGTTCTTC.

J is TRBJ1-1 and V is TRBV4-3; 8 nucleotides match TRBD1. V lost 4 bases and J lost 0; bases outside the gene matches: 4. The germline V gene encodes CDR1 LGHNA and CDR2 YSLEER. CDR3 length equals 15 residues. The CDR3 is CASSPRDRLNTEAFF. DNA for the CDR3: TGCGCCAGCAGCCCGAGGGACAGGCTGAACACTGAAGCTTTCTTT.

The gene calls are TRBV5-5 and TRBJ1-2; D remains unclear. V shed 2 bases and J shed 4 bases, with 18 bases lying between them. Per the germline V gene, CDR1 is SGHKS and CDR2 is YYEKEE (reference sequence). The CDR3 runs to 16 residues. CDR3 sequence (DNA): TGTGCCAGCAGCTTACGACCATCGGAAGGAGTCTATGGCTACACCTTC. It encodes CASSLRPSEGVYGYTF.

The CDR3 nucleotides read TGCAGCGTTGACCCGGGGACTAGGCAAGAGACCCAGTACTTC. Encoded protein: CSVDPGTRQETQYF. The chain uses TRBV29-1 and TRBJ2-5; TRBD2 agrees at 8 bases. This CDR3 has 14 residues. Trimming removed 3 bases from V and 2 bases from J; junction bases left unmatched: 5. Per the germline V gene, CDR1 is SQVTM and CDR2 is ANQGSEA.

This clone came up a few times. The rearrangement joins TRBV7-8 to TRBJ1-1; 7 nucleotides agree with TRBD1. This CDR3 region has 15 residues. The germline V gene encodes CDR1 SGHVS and CDR2 FQNEAQ. V dropped 1 base and J dropped 4; count of bases not matched to a gene: 6. CDR3 residues: CASSLVRTGSTEAFF. The CDR3 coding sequence is TGTGCCAGCAGCTTAGTGAGGACAGGAAGCACTGAAGCTTTCTTT.

The chain carries TRBV4-2 and TRBJ2-7; 11 bases match TRBD2. J gave up 7 bases and V 0 bases, and 2 bases lay outside the gene matches. This CDR3 is 14 amino acids long. Germline V gene data show CDR1 as LGHNA and CDR2 as YNFKEQ. CDR3 protein: CASSQDRLAGEQYF. CDR3 DNA sequence: TGTGCCAGCAGCCAAGATCGACTAGCGGGGGAGCAGTACTTC.